The sequence of this TCR beta chain was determined in a study of T cells in Graves' hyperthyroidism and ophthalmopathy. Study-level points and caveats: Blood also contained most expanded thyroid clonotypes above 0.001. Before onset, by a median of approximately 6.8 months, the model predicted ophthalmopathy.

It was RNA transcripts that yielded the amplified TCR beta CDR3 regions. The HTBI set primed first-round TCR CDR3 RT-PCR. TCRdb re-called the multiplex PCR reads through MiXCR, storing one row per CDR3 protein. This sample has some 400,000 distinct CDR3 sequences, with about 20% found just once. The CDR3 covers 16 residues. The J segment lost 2 bases and the V segment lost 6 bases, leaving 10 bases of the junction unmatched. Hyperthyroidism was newly diagnosed in patients aged 18 to 65 (duration under 2 months). Fresh 10 ml peripheral blood yielded PBMCs. This clonotype was seen ten or more times. The antigen remains undetermined.

The specimen was blood. The chain has TRBV12-3 or TRBV12-4 and TRBJ1-2, with 9 bases matching TRBD1. The sequence derives from a woman aged 18-29 years with Graves' hyperthyroidism. The CDR3 region is CASRPTGGAENYGYTF. CDR3 coding DNA: TGTGCCAGCAGACCAACAGGGGGCGCCGAAAACTATGGCTACACCTTC.